This T cell receptor beta chain is from a study of blood T cell repertoires in COVID-19. Study background: The study drew acute and convalescent COVID-19 samples from the United States, Italy and Spain. Nucleic acid was either cDNA or gDNA, and it came from T cells, B-cell-depleted T cells, or PBMCs.

Methods used by the authors: Estimates of nucleated cell counts were drawn from the amplification of reference gene primers. The method was immunoSEQ multiplex PCR; TCRdb's version includes in-frame clones alone and lacks a portion of them. That table gives V, J and clone size, and the DNA gave D and trimming. In the table there are roughly 110,000 clones, more than 75% of which are singletons. The CDR3 consists of 14 residues. Trimming removed 6 bases from V and 1 base from J, with 12 bases in between. Germline V gene data show CDR1 as LNHDA and CDR2 as SQIVND (reference sequence). Input material: peripheral blood. The TCR sequence derives from a woman aged 40 to 50 with acute or convalescent COVID-19. The chain carries TRBV19 and TRBJ1-1; no firm D call. This CDR3 reads CASRPPNENTEAFF. CDR3 in DNA: TGTGCCAGTAGGCCACCTAATGAGAACACTGAAGCTTTCTTT.